This entry lists 11 T cell receptor beta chains sequenced from one sample in a study of CD8+CD57+ T cells in acquired aplastic anemia. The template for TCR beta VDJ and CDR3 sequence profiling was genomic DNA. TCRdb itself ran the reads through MiXCR, one entry per CDR3 protein. The sample contains 150,000 to 200,000 distinct CDR3 sequences, less than 65% of which appear only once. The sample was sorted CD4+, CD8+, or CD8+CD57+ T cells (not recorded which) from PBMCs. The origin of the receptors is a human donor with severe aplastic anemia or a healthy control (not recorded which).

The CDR3 region has the DNA TGTGCCATCAGTGAATACAATGAGCAGTTCTTC. It yields the protein CAISEYNEQFF. This chain uses TRBV10-3 with TRBJ2-1; D uncertain. Germline lookup yields CDR1 ENHRY and CDR2 SYGVKD. The CDR3 consists of 11 residues. V shed 3 bases and J shed 4 bases, with 1 base lying between them.

The rearrangement uses TRBV29-1 and TRBJ1-2; D possibly corresponds to TRBD1 (5 bases). With 5 bases removed from V and 0 bases from J, the gap between germline ends came to 10 bases. This CDR3 comprises 13 residues. Germline-derived CDR1 and CDR2 are SQVTM and ANQGSEA. The CDR3 DNA is TGCAGCGTTTTCGGGGGAGCTAACTATGGCTACACCTTC. This codes for CSVFGGANYGYTF. Variable domain in full (rest from reference TRBV29-1 and TRBJ1-2): SAVISQKPSRDICQRGTSLTIQCQVDSQVTMMFWYRQQPGQSLTLIATANQGSEATYESGFVIDKFPISRPNLTFSTLTVSNMSPEDSSIYLCSVFGGANYGYTFGSGTRLTVV.

This clonotype was counted at least ten times. V and J are TRBV2 and TRBJ2-3; 7 nucleotides match TRBD2. The CDR3 length is 18 residues. The germline V gene encodes CDR1 SNHLY and CDR2 FYNNEI. V shed 3 bases, J shed 1 base, and the junction held 13 bases outside the gene matches. CDR3 nucleotide sequence: TGTGCCAGCAGTGATGCTGGGGCTAGCGGATACGGCACAGATACGCAGTATTTT. Its protein is CASSDAGASGYGTDTQYF.

J is TRBJ1-6 and V is TRBV6-1, with no clear D. CDR3 length: 15 amino acids. V lost 6 bases and J lost 6, with 15 bases in between. CDR1 is MNHNS, CDR2 SASEGT, per germline. The CDR3 is CASRLRSGINSPLHF. CDR3 coding DNA: TGTGCCAGCAGACTCCGAAGCGGGATTAATTCACCCCTCCACTTT.

The chain links TRBV15 to TRBJ1-2; possible D gene TRBD1, 6 bases. Trimming took off 0 bases at V and 6 bases at J, with 17 bases between the two ends. Germline CDR1 reads LNHNV; CDR2 reads YYDKDF (reference sequence). The length of the CDR3 is 16 residues. For the CDR3, the DNA is TGTGCCACCAGCAGAGAGAGAGAACAGGGTATCGATGGCTACACCTTC. It yields the protein CATSREREQGIDGYTF.

The rearrangement links TRBV5-1 to TRBJ2-7; 9 bases are a match to TRBD1. CDR3 length equals 14 residues. After removal of 4 bases from V and 6 bases from J, the junction contained 8 bases not matched to a gene. CDR1 SGHRS and CDR2 YFSETQ come from the germline V gene. In nucleotides, the CDR3 is TGCGCCAGCAGCCAGACCGGGACAGGGCGCGAGCAGTACTTC. Translating gives CASSQTGTGREQYF.

The chain uses TRBV24-1 and TRBJ2-2; TRBD2 agrees at 10 bases. Germline trimming cut 9 bases from V and 5 bases from J; bases unmatched to any gene: 2. This CDR3 contains 13 residues. Per germline, CDR1 KGHDR and CDR2 SFDVKD. The DNA of the CDR3 is TGTGCCACCTCACTAGCGGGGACCGGGGAGCTGTTTTTT. Its protein is CATSLAGTGELFF.

This clonotype was recorded at least ten times. The gene calls are TRBV4-3 and TRBJ1-1; D is undetermined. CDR1 and CDR2 (germline): LGHNA, YSLEER. V dropped 0 bases and J dropped 1 base, with 12 bases sitting between them. The length of the CDR3 is 16 residues. The CDR3 here is CASSQEGSKSNTEAFF. CDR3 coding DNA: TGCGCCAGCAGCCAAGAAGGTAGCAAATCGAACACTGAAGCTTTCTTT.

V is TRBV12-3 or TRBV12-4 and J is TRBJ2-5; D gene ambiguous. This CDR3 contains 15 residues. V was pared by 1 base and J by 4 bases, with 13 bases between. CDR3 DNA: TGTGCCAGCAGTTTAGGGTTGGGAACGGGAGAGACCCAGTACTTC. It is translated as CASSLGLGTGETQYF.

The chain carries TRBV10-1 and TRBJ2-7; unclear D gene. With 5 bases removed from V and 3 bases from J, the gap between germline ends came to 14 bases. Germline CDR1 and CDR2: WNHNN and SYGVQD (reference sequence). This CDR3 spans 14 amino acids. The CDR3 region has the DNA TGCGCCAGCAGTCGATCAGGAGCCGACTACGAGCAGTACTTC. Translation: CASSRSGADYEQYF.

At least ten counts were recorded for this clonotype. J is TRBJ2-7 and V is TRBV6-2 or TRBV6-3; D perhaps matches TRBD1 (5 bases). The CDR3 is 13 residues long. Per germline, CDR1 MNHEY and CDR2 SVGEGT. V gave up 5 bases and J gave up 1 base, with 9 bases separating them. CDR3 amino acids: CASSIDSSYEQYF. In nucleotides, the CDR3 is TGTGCCAGCAGTATCGACAGTTCCTACGAGCAGTACTTC.